A single sample gave rise to the 13 T cell receptor beta chains below, sequenced in a study of T cells in Graves' hyperthyroidism and ophthalmopathy. Researchers amplified the TCR beta CDR3 regions from RNA transcripts. A set of HTBI primers served as the primers for a first-round RT-PCR of the TCR CDR3. MiXCR was run by TCRdb on the multiplex PCR reads, yielding one entry per CDR3 protein. The sample shows around 620,000 distinct CDR3 sequences, roughly 46% of them seen only once. The sequenced sample was peripheral blood or thyroid tissue (not recorded which). The receptors come from an adult woman with Graves' disease, either hyperthyroidism or ophthalmopathy (not recorded which).

This clonotype showed up many times. The rearrangement joins TRBV29-1 to TRBJ2-2; possible D gene TRBD2, 6 bases. The CDR3 is made up of 15 amino acids. Germline V gives CDR1 SQVTM, CDR2 ANQGSEA. The V end was cut by 5 bases, the J end by 6 bases, with 19 bases between. The CDR3, as DNA: TGCAGCGTTCCACCGGGCCGCGGGATTCCCGGGGAGCTGTTTTTT. This translates into CSVPPGRGIPGELFF.

This rearrangement joins TRBV12-3 or TRBV12-4 to TRBJ2-5, with 10 bases aligning to TRBD1. This CDR3 has 14 residues. V lost 4 bases to trimming and J lost 7 bases; unmatched junction nucleotides: 6. The CDR3 DNA reads TGTGCCAGCAGTTCCGGGACAGGGGCGGTGACCCAGTACTTC. Protein: CASSSGTGAVTQYF.

This clonotype appeared once. V gene TRBV10-3 combines with J gene TRBJ1-1, with TRBD1 as a possible D gene (5 bases). The V and J ends lost 6 bases and 4 bases respectively, with 12 bases between them. Germline CDR1 is ENHRY and CDR2 is SYGVKD. The CDR3 sequence is 13 residues long. In DNA, the CDR3 is TGTGCCATCAGGACGGCCGGGGGCACTGAAGCTTTCTTT. Translation gives CAIRTAGGTEAFF.

J is TRBJ1-2 and V is TRBV29-1; possible D gene TRBD1, 5 bases. This CDR3 contains 11 residues. Germline V gene data show CDR1 as SQVTM and CDR2 as ANQGSEA. Trimming removed 7 bases from V and 7 bases from J, with 13 bases in between. The CDR3 region has the DNA TGCAGCGGAGGGGAAAGAGGTGGCTACACCTTC. Amino acid sequence: CSGGERGGYTF.

The chain couples TRBV7-3 to TRBJ2-7; 9 bases map to TRBD2. The DNA end favors TRBJ2-1, so the J call may be wrong. The CDR3 has 15 residues. Germline V gives CDR1 SGHTA, CDR2 FQGTGA. CDR3 nucleotide sequence: TGTGCCAGCAGTCCCGGGACTAGCCGATACAATGAGCAGTTCTTC. Its protein is CASSPGTSRYNEQFF.

This clonotype was recorded many times. This chain links TRBV3-1 with TRBJ1-5; the D is unclear. With 2 bases removed from V and 5 bases from J, the gap between germline ends came to 13 bases. The CDR3 covers 15 residues. Germline V gene sequence: CDR1 LGHDT, CDR2 YNNKEL (reference sequence). In DNA, the CDR3 is TGTGCCAGCAGCCAAAGCTCTTCTTCTCATCAGCCCCAGCATTTT. It encodes CASSQSSSSHQPQHF.

This clonotype was seen a few times. The rearrangement joins TRBV15 to TRBJ1-6; 7 positions agree with TRBD1. Looked up from germline, CDR1 is LNHNV and CDR2 is YYDKDF (reference sequence). V dropped 8 bases and J dropped 4; count of bases not matched to a gene: 2. The CDR3 loop spans 13 amino acids. In nucleotides, the CDR3 is TGTGCCACCGGGACAGAATATAATTCACCCCTCCACTTT. Translated: CATGTEYNSPLHF.

The J gene is TRBJ2-7, the V gene TRBV5-1, with 7 nucleotides matching TRBD2. Germline values: CDR1 SGHRS, CDR2 YFSETQ. J lost 9 bases, V lost 4 bases, and 13 bases had no gene match. The CDR3 sequence is 14 residues long. The CDR3 DNA reads TGCGCCAGCAGCGAAGGGGAGGGGCCGCCGGGGCAGTACTTC. This translates into CASSEGEGPPGQYF.

This chain connects TRBV9 to TRBJ1-1, with D unclear. Trimming left V 4 bases short and J 2 bases short, with 12 bases between. This CDR3 region has 14 residues. Germline-derived CDR1 and CDR2 are SGDLS and YYNGEE. This chain's CDR3 is CASSPASHNTEAFF. The CDR3 DNA is TGTGCCAGCAGCCCAGCGAGCCATAACACTGAAGCTTTCTTT. Using reference TRBV9 and TRBJ1-1 for the parts outside the CDR3, the full variable domain is DSGVTQTPKHLITATGQRVTLRCSPRSGDLSVYWYQQSLDQGLQFLIQYYNGEERAKGNILERFSAQQFPDLHSELNLSSLELGDSALYFCASSPASHNTEAFFGQGTRLTVV.

The genes are TRBV6-5 and TRBJ2-2; possible D gene TRBD2, 5 bases. Looked up from germline, CDR1 is MNHEY and CDR2 is SVGAGI. The CDR3 totals 14 residues. V lost 7 bases to trimming and J lost 6 bases, with 15 bases between them. The CDR3 DNA reads as TGTGCCAGCAACCCCCCCGTGGAGGCCGGGGAGCTGTTTTTT. As protein: CASNPPVEAGELFF.

The chain employs TRBV4-1 and TRBJ1-2, with 9 bases matching TRBD1. The CDR3 has 15 amino acids. Trimming at V came to 6 bases and at J to 8 bases, leaving 13 bases not matched to a gene. The V gene's germline CDR1 is MGHRA and CDR2 YSYEKL. The CDR3 reads CASRETGGKRVGYTF. The CDR3 DNA is TGCGCCAGCAGAGAGACAGGGGGGAAAAGGGTGGGCTACACCTTC.

In regard to this clonotype: The germline gene is not matched at one end of the junction; a read error may be the cause. The genes are TRBV6-4 and TRBJ2-7; D possibly corresponds to TRBD2 (5 bases). CDR1 and CDR2 from the germline V gene are MRHNA and SNTAGT. This CDR3 contains 15 residues. The CDR3: CASSDTSANTGELYF. The CDR3 nucleotides read TGTGCCAGCAGTGACACGAGCGCGAACACCGGGGAGCTGTACTTC.

This clonotype occurred many times. The rearrangement uses TRBV7-3 and TRBJ2-2, with 9 nucleotides matching TRBD2. Germline loops: CDR1 SGHTA, CDR2 FQGTGA. This CDR3 has 14 amino acids. V lost 6 bases and J lost 4; bases outside the gene matches: 3. This chain's CDR3 is CASRLAGVTGELFF. Written as DNA, the CDR3 is TGTGCCAGCAGATTAGCGGGGGTCACCGGGGAGCTGTTTTTT.